The 16 T cell receptor beta chains below all came from one sample that was sequenced in a study of T cell repertoires in cytomegalovirus infection. Each CDR3 protein is one row after TCRdb ran MiXCR on the reads. The profile covers some 300,000 distinct CDR3 sequences, with 8% to 10% appearing a single time and 2% to 3% taken by the ten largest. The source material was PBMCs. These receptors originate from a human donor in good health (CMV status not recorded). Some clones in this sample may be carry-over from other donors' samples.

The J gene is TRBJ2-7, the V gene TRBV7-6; 8 nucleotides line up with TRBD1. Germline CDR1 SGHVS, CDR2 FNYEAQ. The CDR3 covers 15 residues. The junction had 5 bases not matched to a gene; V was cut back by 1 base and J by 3 bases. Written as DNA, the CDR3 is TGTGCCAGCAGCTTAGTAATAGGGACAGGCTACGAGCAGTACTTC. It encodes CASSLVIGTGYEQYF.

A note on this clonotype: A much larger clone lies one base from this, so it may be a read error. This rearrangement joins TRBV6-2 or TRBV6-3 to TRBJ2-1; 9 bases agree with TRBD2. CDR1 is MNHEY and CDR2 is SVGEGT in the germline V gene. The CDR3 has 17 amino acids. This CDR3 reads CASSSAAGGRRGNDQFF. CDR3 nucleotide sequence: TGTGCCAGCAGTTCTGCCGCGGGGGGGCGACGGGGCAATGATCAGTTCTTC.

In this sample, this clonotype turned up many times. The CDR3 coding sequence is TGTGCCAGCAGTAGCGGGGGCGCCTCCGGGGAGCAGTTCTTC. Amino acids: CASSSGGASGEQFF. The chain couples TRBV6-6 to TRBJ2-1, with TRBD2 matching 8 bases. V was clipped by 5 bases and J by 10 bases; unmatched bases: 10. The CDR3 contains 14 residues. CDR1 MNHNY and CDR2 SVGAGI come from the germline V gene (reference sequence).

This clonotype was counted between two and nine times. This chain uses TRBV2 with TRBJ2-2; 7 bases agree with TRBD1. The V segment lost 10 bases and the J segment 1 base; nucleotides outside the gene matches: 9. The germline CDR1 and CDR2 sequences are SNHLY and FYNNEI. CDR3 length: 15 amino acids. The CDR3 bases are TGTGCCAACGTCCGGGACAGTTTGAACACCGGGGAGCTGTTTTTT. Translating gives CANVRDSLNTGELFF.

This clonotype was picked up many times. V and J are TRBV7-9 and TRBJ1-2; D not certain. V dropped 5 bases and J dropped 3 bases, with 19 bases sitting between them. Per the germline V gene, CDR1 is SEHNR and CDR2 is FQNEAQ (reference sequence). The CDR3 runs to 16 residues. The CDR3 region is CASSPVASQRDYGYTF. CDR3 nucleotides: TGTGCCAGCAGCCCCGTAGCGAGCCAAAGAGACTATGGCTACACCTTC.

This clonotype was counted a few times. V and J are TRBV12-3 or TRBV12-4 and TRBJ2-1; D is perhaps TRBD2 (6 bases). The CDR3 runs 11 residues. The V end lost 10 bases, the J end lost 15 bases, and 19 bases lay between the germline ends. The chain's CDR3 is CAISVEGRLFF. The CDR3 nucleotides are TGTGCCATCTCTGTGGAGGGCCGCCTGTTCTTC.

This clonotype turned up a few times. The rearrangement links TRBV6-2 or TRBV6-3 to TRBJ2-7; D call uncertain. The V end was cut by 6 bases, the J end by 0 bases, with 9 bases between. The CDR3 has 13 residues. Germline V lookup: CDR1 MNHEY, CDR2 SVGEGT. The CDR3 reads CASRSEVSYEQYV. The DNA for the CDR3 is TGTGCCAGCAGAAGCGAGGTCTCCTACGAGCAGTACGTC.

This clonotype was detected ten times or more. This sequence joins TRBV7-9 and TRBJ1-1; possibly TRBD1 for D (6 bases). The CDR3 spans 13 residues. The V end lost 5 bases, the J end lost 11 bases, and 18 bases lay between the germline ends. Germline V gives CDR1 SEHNR, CDR2 FQNEAQ (reference sequence). As DNA, the CDR3 is TGTGCCAGCAGCCTAGGACAGTCCCTCTATGCTTTCTTT. Translating gives CASSLGQSLYAFF.

Ten or more counts support this clonotype. Here the CDR3 DNA reads TGTGCCAGCAGCTTGGCCGGAGGATACACGCAGTATTTT. Translation: CASSLAGGYTQYF. The J gene is TRBJ2-3, the V gene TRBV5-4; D perhaps matches TRBD2 (5 bases). Trimming pared 0 bases from V and 9 bases from J, leaving 11 bases between. The CDR3 runs 13 residues. The germline CDR1 and CDR2 sequences are SGHNT and YYREEE (reference sequence).

V usage is TRBV5-1 and J usage is TRBJ2-7, with D perhaps matching TRBD1 or TRBD2 (5 bases each). Between the trimmed V and J ends, which lost 7 bases and 2 bases, there was a span of 13 bases. This CDR3 comprises 13 residues. The V gene's germline CDR1 is SGHRS and CDR2 YFSETQ. CDR3 amino acids: CASGRDVTYEQYF. DNA for the CDR3: TGCGCCAGCGGCCGGGACGTCACCTACGAGCAGTACTTC.

This clonotype was detected a few times. This rearrangement joins TRBV24-1 to TRBJ2-5; D gene uncertain. Germline V gene lookup returns CDR1 KGHDR and CDR2 SFDVKD. This CDR3 contains 13 residues. The germline V and J ends were trimmed by 4 bases and 1 base, with 6 bases remaining between them. The CDR3 loop reads CATSDAIQETQYF. The CDR3 DNA reads as TGTGCCACCAGTGACGCGATCCAAGAGACCCAGTACTTC.

This clonotype was found many times. The CDR3 DNA reads as TGTGCCAGCAGCTTAGTGGATAGGGCGCGCGCGAACTATGGCTACACCTTC. Amino acid sequence: CASSLVDRARANYGYTF. The chain carries TRBV7-2 and TRBJ1-2; D remains unclear. Germline V gene sequence: CDR1 SGHTA, CDR2 FQGNSA. Trimming removed 1 base at V and 2 bases at J, with 17 bases between. CDR3 size: 17 residues.

At least ten counts were recorded for this clonotype. V usage is TRBV20-1 and J usage is TRBJ2-4; possible D gene TRBD2, 7 bases. The germline gives CDR1 DFQATT, CDR2 SNEGSKA (reference sequence). V was cut by 0 bases and J by 7 bases, with 16 bases left in between. The length of the CDR3 is 15 residues. The CDR3 region has the DNA TGCAGTGCTAGAGATCGCGGGGGCGCGGTGAACATTCAGTACTTC. Protein product: CSARDRGGAVNIQYF.

This clonotype was counted at least ten times. Relative to the germline gene, one junction end is altered; a read error may explain this. The gene calls are TRBV20-1 and TRBJ2-5; D is ambiguous. The V gene's germline CDR1 is DFQATT and CDR2 SNEGSKA (reference sequence). The CDR3 spans 11 residues. CDR3 coding DNA: TGCAGTGCAACTACCCTGAATTCCCATTACTTC. The encoded protein is CSATTLNSHYF.

This clonotype has a handful of counts. This chain's CDR3 is CASSVRQGGTGELFF. In DNA form, the CDR3 reads TGTGCCAGCAGCGTAAGGCAGGGGGGCACCGGGGAGCTGTTTTTT. The chain couples TRBV9 to TRBJ2-2, with TRBD1 as a possible D gene (7 bases). Germline V gives CDR1 SGDLS, CDR2 YYNGEE. With 1 base removed from V and 4 bases from J, the gap between germline ends came to 11 bases. The CDR3 totals 15 residues.

This clonotype came up many times. The genes are TRBV5-1 and TRBJ2-1; perhaps TRBD1 as D (7 bases). Germline CDR1 and CDR2: SGHRS and YFSETQ. This CDR3 has 15 residues. The V gene lost 0 bases and the J gene lost 7 bases, with 14 bases spanning the gap. The CDR3 protein is CASSLVEGAQNEQFF. The CDR3 DNA follows: TGCGCCAGCAGCTTGGTGGAGGGGGCGCAAAATGAGCAGTTCTTC.